Below, 17 T cell receptor beta chains from the same sample are listed, as sequenced in a study of T-cell reconstitution after alpha-beta-depleted transplantation in children. Unique molecular identifiers were incorporated during preparation of the TCRbeta library. MiXCR was run by TCRdb on the PCR reads, yielding one entry per CDR3 protein. This sample has some 640,000 distinct CDR3 sequences, with over 15% found just once. The sample here was PBMCs from the stem cell graft donor, taken from the stem cell graft. Every receptor here comes from a human donor who donated a stem cell graft to a child with acute myeloid leukemia.

On this clonotype: A much larger clone differs by one base, so this may be a read error. The chain joins TRBV5-1 to TRBJ2-7, with TRBD1 matching 7 bases. The germline V gene encodes CDR1 SGHRS and CDR2 YFSETQ. J was trimmed by 3 bases and V by 3 bases; bases with no gene match: 6. The CDR3 sequence is 14 residues long. CDR3 residues: CASSSGTVNYEQYV. CDR3 coding DNA: TGCGCCAGCAGCTCCGGGACAGTGAACTACGAGCAGTACGTC.

At least ten counts were recorded for this clonotype. The CDR3 loop reads CASSALRGGRGDTQYF. CDR3 in DNA: TGTGCCAGCAGCGCCCTACGGGGGGGCCGGGGAGATACGCAGTATTTT. The J gene is TRBJ2-3, the V gene TRBV7-3, with 8 bases that match TRBD2. After removal of 5 bases from V and 5 bases from J, the junction contained 12 bases not matched to a gene. Germline V lookup: CDR1 SGHTA, CDR2 FQGTGA. This CDR3 comprises 16 residues.

This clonotype was picked up a small number of times. J is TRBJ2-1 and V is TRBV27; D call uncertain. CDR1 and CDR2 (germline): MNHEY, SMNVEV (reference sequence). Trimming cost V 4 bases and J 10 bases, with 14 bases left between them. The CDR3 totals 13 residues. The DNA for the CDR3 is TGTGCCAGCAGTTCGACTGATCTAGGGGAGCAGTTCTTC. This sequence encodes CASSSTDLGEQFF.

This rearrangement joins TRBV27 to TRBJ1-2; TRBD1 matches 11 bases. The CDR3 runs to 14 residues. CDR1 MNHEY and CDR2 SMNVEV come from the germline V gene (reference sequence). The J segment lost 6 bases and the V segment lost 4 bases, leaving 4 bases of the junction unmatched. The DNA of the CDR3 is TGTGCCAGCAGTTCGGACAGGGGGCTCGATGGCTACACCTTC. Translated, it gives CASSSDRGLDGYTF.

This clonotype was observed many times. The rearrangement uses TRBV6-4 and TRBJ1-1; maybe TRBD1 (5 bases). Deletions cut 6 bases from V and 0 bases from J, with 17 bases between. The CDR3 is 16 residues long. CDR1 is MRHNA and CDR2 is SNTAGT in the germline V gene. The CDR3, as DNA: TGTGCCAGCAGGGACGATGACAGTCCAATGAACACTGAAGCTTTCTTT. Protein product: CASRDDDSPMNTEAFF.

On this clonotype itself: A much larger clone differs by one base, so this may be a read error. The J gene is TRBJ1-1, the V gene TRBV15; D is possibly TRBD1 (5 bases). The CDR3 is made up of 15 amino acids. Germline CDR1 reads LNHNV; CDR2 reads YYDKDF (reference sequence). CDR3 residues: CAASRDWGSRFEAFF. The CDR3 DNA reads TGTGCCGCCAGCAGAGATTGGGGCAGCCGTTTTGAAGCTTTCTTT.

V and J are TRBV27 and TRBJ2-1; a possible D gene is TRBD2 (5 bases). V dropped 4 bases and J dropped 8 bases, with 12 bases sitting between them. The CDR3 is made up of 13 amino acids. Germline V CDR1 and CDR2: MNHEY, SMNVEV (reference sequence). CDR3 protein: CASSSDSYHEQFF. The CDR3 coding sequence is TGTGCCAGCAGTTCGGACTCGTACCATGAGCAGTTCTTC.

The chain is built from TRBV28 and TRBJ2-7, with D maybe TRBD1 (6 bases). The V and J ends lost 5 bases and 1 base respectively, with 12 bases between them. Germline lookup yields CDR1 MDHEN and CDR2 SYDVKM. CDR3 length: 14 amino acids. The CDR3 bases are TGTGCCAGCAGTCCGACAGGAACTTCCTACGAGCAGTACTTC. It yields the protein CASSPTGTSYEQYF.

This clonotype was seen many times. The J gene is TRBJ2-3, the V gene TRBV20-1, with 10 nucleotides matching TRBD2. Germline V gene lookup returns CDR1 DFQATT and CDR2 SNEGSKA (reference sequence). V was pared by 3 bases and J by 0 bases, with 15 bases of the junction left unmatched. CDR3 size: 19 residues. CDR3 coding DNA: TGCAGTGCTAGGGGGGATTTGCTAGCGGGGGAGACTAGCACAGATACGCAGTATTTT. It is translated as CSARGDLLAGETSTDTQYF.

In this sample, this clonotype turned up many times. The rearrangement uses TRBV10-3 and TRBJ2-1; perhaps TRBD2 as D (5 bases). V was shortened by 0 bases and J by 4 bases, with 10 bases between the two germline ends. Germline V gene sequence: CDR1 ENHRY, CDR2 SYGVKD. The CDR3 covers 15 residues. CDR3 loop: CAISESGVSYNEQFF. DNA of the CDR3: TGTGCCATCAGTGAGTCCGGGGTATCTTACAATGAGCAGTTCTTC.

This clonotype came up a few times. This chain links TRBV12-3 or TRBV12-4 with TRBJ2-3; 9 bases are a match to TRBD1. Losses at the gene ends were 6 bases for V and 0 bases for J; bases not matched to a gene: 7. CDR3 size: 16 residues. The CDR3 here is CASRPGTGPSTDTQYF. CDR3 bases: TGTGCCAGCAGACCCGGGACAGGGCCTAGCACAGATACGCAGTATTTT.

This clonotype was observed a few times. The J gene is TRBJ1-2, the V gene TRBV20-1; D is undetermined. V lost 1 base and J 7 bases, leaving 19 bases between the germline ends. CDR3 size: 15 residues. The V gene's germline CDR1 is DFQATT and CDR2 SNEGSKA (reference sequence). The CDR3 bases are TGCAGTGCTAGAGCGGGCGCGGGTTTTGGTCGTGGCTACACCTTC. It encodes CSARAGAGFGRGYTF.

In its sample, this clonotype was seen a few times. This chain connects TRBV12-3 or TRBV12-4 to TRBJ2-7; D may be TRBD2 (5 bases). V was trimmed by 2 bases and J by 5 bases, leaving 13 bases between them. This CDR3 has 14 amino acids. Written as DNA, the CDR3 is TGTGCCAGCAGTTTACTAGAAGGGAGAAACGAGCAGTACTTC. As protein: CASSLLEGRNEQYF.

This chain joins TRBV6-1 and TRBJ2-1; 10 bases match TRBD2. CDR1 is MNHNS, CDR2 SASEGT, per germline. Trimming took 8 bases from V and 5 from J; bases not matched to a gene: 6. CDR3 length: 14 amino acids. CDR3 DNA: TGTGCCAGCGCAGGGGGACTAGCGAACAATGAGCAGTTCTTC. Residues: CASAGGLANNEQFF.

This clonotype occurred many times. This rearrangement joins TRBV20-1 to TRBJ1-1; D gene unclear. This CDR3 has 11 amino acids. CDR1 DFQATT and CDR2 SNEGSKA come from the germline V gene (reference sequence). V was clipped by 7 bases and J by 1 base, with 7 bases between them. The CDR3 is CSVLRNTEAFF. The DNA for the CDR3 is TGCAGTGTGCTGCGGAACACTGAAGCTTTCTTT.

The sample holds many counts of this clonotype. The rearrangement joins TRBV5-5 to TRBJ1-2; TRBD1 might be the D (5 bases). The CDR3 is made up of 15 amino acids. Germline V lookup: CDR1 SGHKS, CDR2 YYEKEE (reference sequence). V lost 0 bases and J 1 base, leaving 10 bases between the germline ends. CDR3 sequence reads: CASSLETEINYGYTF. DNA of the CDR3: TGTGCCAGCAGCTTGGAGACAGAGATTAACTATGGCTACACCTTC.

The chain carries TRBV2 and TRBJ2-1, with TRBD2 matching 12 bases. V was clipped by 10 bases and J by 16 bases; unmatched bases: 17. Germline CDR1 is SNHLY and CDR2 is FYNNEI. CDR3 size: 14 residues. Here the CDR3 reads CAILGTLAGGQNFF. CDR3 nucleotides: TGTGCCATATTGGGAACCCTAGCGGGGGGGCAGAATTTCTTC.